The clone carrying this T cell receptor (beta chain) has just one count. The data were taken from a study of blood T cell repertoires in COVID-19. About the research overall: The United States, Italy and Spain provided the acute and convalescent COVID-19 samples. T cells, B-cell-depleted T cells, or PBMCs supplied cDNA or gDNA.

Germline CDR1 is SEHNR and CDR2 is FQNEAQ (reference sequence). The V end lost 4 bases, the J end lost 2 bases, and 12 bases lay between the germline ends. This CDR3 contains 14 residues. Per the authors' pipeline: Nucleated cell number was recorded as an estimate derived from reference gene primer amplification. Here immunoSEQ multiplex PCR was the method, and the copy in TCRdb shows in-frame clones only, minus some. The V and J calls and clone size were taken over from that table, and D and trimming were inferred from the DNA. The sample lists fewer than 200,000 clones, less than 85% occurring once.

The chain links TRBV7-9 to TRBJ2-7, with D possibly matching TRBD1 (6 bases). This receptor was taken from a human donor in a cohort sampled during active COVID-19. Sequences were obtained from peripheral blood. For the CDR3, the DNA is TGTGCCAGCAGCTCCCCCGGACAGCCCTACGAGCAGTACTTC. It codes for CASSSPGQPYEQYF.